Here is one T cell receptor beta chain with its context. Its antigen is still unknown. This table comes from immunoSEQ multiplex PCR, and its TCRdb copy is limited to in-frame clones, with some not included. The sample lists more than 90,000 clones; about 86% were seen once. The sample originates from a study of T cell responses to AZD1222 COVID-19 vaccine. General study results and limits: Once two AZD1222 doses were given, Spike-specific TCR breadth and depth went up. It was only 6 or 7 AZD1222 recipients who were seropositive at baseline.

The CDR3 runs to 15 residues. Germline V lookup: CDR1 WNHNN, CDR2 SYGVQD (reference sequence). Trimming took off 0 bases at V and 8 bases at J, with 16 bases between the two ends. Timing groups of about 4 and about 12 weeks for second doses were pooled. This chain links TRBV10-1 with TRBJ1-2; no clear D. The TCR sequence derives from an adult who received the AZD1222 COVID-19 vaccine. The sequencing used peripheral blood, collected 28 days after the second AZD1222 dose. The CDR3 is CASSESALRIVGYTF. The CDR3 region has the DNA TGCGCCAGCAGTGAGTCCGCTCTCCGAATAGTCGGCTACACCTTC.